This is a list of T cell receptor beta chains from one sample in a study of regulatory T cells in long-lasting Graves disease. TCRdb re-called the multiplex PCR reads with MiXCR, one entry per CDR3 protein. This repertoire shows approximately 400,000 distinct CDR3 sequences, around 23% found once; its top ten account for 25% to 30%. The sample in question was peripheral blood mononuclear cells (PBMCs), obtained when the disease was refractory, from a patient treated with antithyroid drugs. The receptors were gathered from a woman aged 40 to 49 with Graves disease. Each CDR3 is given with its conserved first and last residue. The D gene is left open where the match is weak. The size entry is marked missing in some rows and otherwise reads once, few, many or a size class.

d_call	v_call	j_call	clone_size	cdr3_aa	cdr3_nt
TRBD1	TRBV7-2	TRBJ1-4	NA	CASSQPQTGAANEKLFF	TGTGCCAGCAGCCAACCTCAAACAGGGGCGGCTAATGAAAAACTGTTTTTT
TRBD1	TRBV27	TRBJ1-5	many	CASSQQGGGNQPQHF	TGTGCCAGCAGTCAACAGGGGGGAGGCAATCAGCCCCAGCATTTT
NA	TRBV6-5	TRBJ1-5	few	CASSYSPDQPQHF	TGTGCCAGCAGTTACTCCCCGGATCAGCCCCAGCATTTT
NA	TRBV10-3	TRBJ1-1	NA	CAISGGGTGFTEAFF	TGTGCCATCAGTGGTGGAGGGACGGGGTTTACTGAAGCTTTCTTT
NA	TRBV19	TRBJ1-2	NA	CASSSKTGNYGYTF	TGTGCCAGTAGTTCCAAGACGGGGAACTATGGCTACACCTTC
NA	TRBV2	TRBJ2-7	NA	CASSYSPQYEQYF	TGTGCCAGCAGTTACTCGCCACAGTACGAGCAGTACTTC
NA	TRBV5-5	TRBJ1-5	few	CASSLIQGGNQPQHF	TGTGCCAGCAGCTTGATCCAGGGCGGCAATCAGCCCCAGCATTTT
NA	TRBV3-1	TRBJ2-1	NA	CASSRGRDPRNEQFF	TGTGCCAGCAGTCGGGGGCGGGATCCTCGGAATGAGCAGTTCTTC
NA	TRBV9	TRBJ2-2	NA	CASSVALRNGELFF	TGTGCCAGCAGCGTAGCTTTGAGGAACGGGGAGCTGTTTTTT
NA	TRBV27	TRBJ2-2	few	CASSFGPAGELFF	TGTGCCAGCAGCTTTGGCCCGGCGGGGGAGCTGTTTTTT
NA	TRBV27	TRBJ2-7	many	CASSLLVGYEQYF	TGTGCCAGCAGTTTATTGGTTGGTTACGAGCAGTACTTC
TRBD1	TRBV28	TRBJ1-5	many	CASSLAGTGRFSGNQPQHF	TGTGCCAGCAGTTTAGCCGGGACAGGGAGGTTCAGCGGCAATCAGCCCCAGCATTTT
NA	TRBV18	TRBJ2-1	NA	CASSLQGVDEQFF	TGTGCCAGCTCACTACAGGGTGTAGATGAGCAGTTCTTC
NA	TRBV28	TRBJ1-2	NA	CATLGNTNYGYTF	TGTGCCACCCTAGGGAATACGAACTATGGCTACACCTTC
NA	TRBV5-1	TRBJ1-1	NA	CASGSTANTEAFF	TGCGCCAGCGGATCAACTGCGAACACTGAAGCTTTCTTT
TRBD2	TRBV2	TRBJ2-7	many	CANFLAAGVGEQYF	TGTGCCAACTTCCTAGCCGCGGGAGTGGGCGAGCAGTACTTC
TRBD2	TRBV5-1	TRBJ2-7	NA	CASSLAPKTSGTLYEQYF	TGCGCCAGCAGCTTGGCCCCAAAGACTAGCGGGACCCTCTACGAGCAGTACTTC
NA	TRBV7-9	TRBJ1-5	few	CASSLGAGNSNQPQHF	TGTGCCAGCAGCTTAGGAGCGGGAAATAGCAATCAGCCCCAGCATTTT
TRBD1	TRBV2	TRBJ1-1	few	CASRAGTGGRHEAFF	TGTGCCAGCAGGGCCGGGACAGGGGGCCGTCATGAAGCTTTCTTT
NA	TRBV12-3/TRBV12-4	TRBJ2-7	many	CASSFSHTGSGEQYF	TGTGCCAGCAGTTTTTCTCACACAGGGTCGGGGGAGCAGTACTTC
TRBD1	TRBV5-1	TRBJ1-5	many	CASSWTGGVNQPQHF	TGCGCCAGCAGCTGGACAGGGGGCGTCAATCAGCCCCAGCATTTT
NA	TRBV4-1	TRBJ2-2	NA	CASSQDPVTGELFF	TGCGCCAGCAGCCAAGATCCAGTCACCGGGGAGCTGTTTTTT
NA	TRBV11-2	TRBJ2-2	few	CASTLRVPRPGELFF	TGTGCCAGCACCCTGAGGGTCCCTAGACCCGGGGAGCTGTTTTTT
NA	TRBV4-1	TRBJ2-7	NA	CASSQGSEQYF	TGCGCCAGCAGCCAAGGTTCCGAGCAGTACTTC
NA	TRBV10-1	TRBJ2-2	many	CASRASASNTGELFF	TGCGCCAGCAGGGCTAGCGCCTCGAACACCGGGGAGCTGTTTTTT
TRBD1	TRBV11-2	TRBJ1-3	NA	CASSTLQGWGNTIYF	TGTGCCAGCAGCACTCTACAGGGGTGGGGAAACACCATATATTTT
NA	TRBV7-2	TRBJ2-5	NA	CASSSRQIQTQYF	TGTGCCAGCAGCTCAAGACAGATCCAGACCCAGTACTTC
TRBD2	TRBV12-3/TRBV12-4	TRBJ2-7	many	CASSFSGRDSYEQYF	TGTGCCAGCAGCTTTAGCGGGAGGGACTCCTACGAGCAGTACTTC
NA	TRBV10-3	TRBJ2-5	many	CAISRVNQGRETQYF	TGTGCCATCAGCAGGGTTAATCAGGGGCGGGAGACCCAGTACTTC
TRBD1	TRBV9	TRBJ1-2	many	CASSEGQANYGYTF	TGTGCCAGCAGCGAAGGACAGGCCAACTATGGCTACACCTTC
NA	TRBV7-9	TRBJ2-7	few	CASSLAYSDEQYF	TGTGCCAGCAGCTTAGCGTATTCGGACGAGCAGTACTTC
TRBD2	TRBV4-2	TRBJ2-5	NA	CASSQGASGSKTQYF	TGTGCCAGCAGCCAAGGGGCTAGCGGGAGTAAGACCCAGTACTTC
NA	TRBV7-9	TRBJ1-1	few	CASSLVWQGTEAFF	TGTGCCAGCAGCCTCGTCTGGCAGGGCACTGAAGCTTTCTTT
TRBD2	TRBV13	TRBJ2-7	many	CASSLEPSGTGEQYF	TGTGCCAGCAGCTTAGAGCCTAGCGGGACGGGTGAGCAGTACTTC
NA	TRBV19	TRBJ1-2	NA	CASSMSRGNGYGYTF	TGTGCCAGTAGTATGTCGAGGGGTAATGGCTATGGCTACACCTTC
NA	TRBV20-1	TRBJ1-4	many	CSATRGPPDEKLFF	TGCAGTGCTACAAGGGGACCCCCAGATGAAAAACTGTTTTTT
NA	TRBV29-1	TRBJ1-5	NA	CSVIPTGSQPQHF	TGCAGCGTAATACCAACAGGGTCGCAGCCCCAGCATTTT
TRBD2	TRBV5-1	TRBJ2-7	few	CASSPLTSVREQYF	TGCGCCAGCAGCCCATTGACTAGCGTAAGGGAGCAGTACTTC
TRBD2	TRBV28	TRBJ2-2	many	CASSWTSGTQRHANTGELFF	TGTGCCAGCAGTTGGACTAGCGGGACACAACGCCACGCGAACACCGGGGAGCTGTTTTTT
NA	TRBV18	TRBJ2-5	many	CASSPRGLDETQYF	TGTGCCAGCTCACCACGGGGATTGGACGAGACCCAGTACTTC
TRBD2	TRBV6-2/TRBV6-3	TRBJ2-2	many	CASSYLAGGSGELFF	TGTGCCAGCAGTTACTTAGCGGGAGGGTCCGGGGAGCTGTTTTTT
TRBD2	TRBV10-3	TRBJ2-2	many	CAISGGGRANTGELFF	TGTGCCATCAGTGGAGGCGGGAGGGCGAACACCGGGGAGCTGTTTTTT
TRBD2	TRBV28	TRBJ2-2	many	CASSRLRLAGGPNTGELFF	TGTGCCAGCAGCCGGCTCAGACTAGCGGGAGGCCCGAACACCGGGGAGCTGTTTTTT
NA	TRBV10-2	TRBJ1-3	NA	CASMPGHYSGNTIYF	TGCGCCAGCATGCCGGGACACTACTCTGGAAACACCATATATTTT
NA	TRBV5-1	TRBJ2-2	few	CASSLGSGSNTGELFF	TGCGCCAGCAGCTTGGGTAGCGGATCGAACACCGGGGAGCTGTTTTTT
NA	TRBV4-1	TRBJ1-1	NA	CASSHTEQMNTEAFF	TGCGCCAGCAGCCACACGGAGCAGATGAACACTGAAGCTTTCTTT
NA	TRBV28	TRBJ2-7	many	CASSLERGDSYEQYF	TGTGCCAGCAGTTTGGAACGGGGTGATTCCTACGAGCAGTACTTC
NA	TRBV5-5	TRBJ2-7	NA	CASSFRTDYYEQYF	TGTGCCAGCAGCTTTCGGACAGACTATTACGAGCAGTACTTC